A single sample gave rise to the 28 T cell receptor beta chains below, sequenced in a study of identical twins. TCRdb independently ran MiXCR on the 5' RACE reads; one entry per CDR3 protein. The sample includes roughly 1,500,000 distinct CDR3 sequences, under 35% seen only once; the top ten take about 0.25%. The material sequenced was cord blood. The receptors stem from a newborn girl in good health.

Ten or more counts support this clonotype. The chain links TRBV12-3 or TRBV12-4 to TRBJ1-1, with D hard to call. There are 12 residues in the CDR3. Trimming left V 3 bases short and J 4 bases short, with 6 bases between. CDR3 amino acids: CASSFTGTEAFF. CDR3 DNA: TGTGCCAGCAGTTTTACGGGCACTGAAGCTTTCTTT.

The rearrangement uses TRBV6-1 and TRBJ2-1; the D is unclear. V was pared by 3 bases and J by 0 bases, with 9 bases between. The V gene's germline CDR1 is MNHNS and CDR2 SASEGT. The CDR3 has 15 residues. CDR3: CASSELGYSYNEQFF. The DNA for the CDR3 is TGTGCCAGCAGTGAGTTAGGGTACTCCTACAATGAGCAGTTCTTC.

The CDR3 sequence is CSARRGRRDTQYF. The CDR3 coding sequence is TGCAGTGCTAGACGCGGGAGGAGGGATACGCAGTATTTT. The chain joins TRBV20-1 to TRBJ2-3; the match to TRBD2 covers 8 bases. V was pared by 2 bases and J by 6 bases, with 4 bases of the junction left unmatched. Germline V CDR1 and CDR2: DFQATT, SNEGSKA (reference sequence). The CDR3 spans 13 residues.

A note on this clonotype: A read error may explain this, as a much larger clone is one base away. The V gene is TRBV2, the J gene TRBJ2-5; possible D gene TRBD1, 6 bases. The germline gives CDR1 SNHLY, CDR2 FYNNEI. V lost 8 bases, J lost 11 bases, and 27 bases lay in between. This CDR3 is 15 amino acids long. The CDR3, as DNA: TGTGCCAGCCACCTAAACAGGGAAGGATACAATGAGCAGTACTTC. Its protein is CASHLNREGYNEQYF.

A few counts support this clonotype. V usage is TRBV2 and J usage is TRBJ2-1, with 8 bases lining up with TRBD2. This CDR3 spans 16 amino acids. Germline V gives CDR1 SNHLY, CDR2 FYNNEI. Trimming cost V 10 bases and J 1 base; bases outside gene matches: 12. CDR3 amino acids: CATEDSGRVSYNEQFF. In nucleotides, the CDR3 is TGTGCCACAGAAGACAGCGGGAGAGTTTCCTACAATGAGCAGTTCTTC.

This sequence joins TRBV11-2 and TRBJ2-1, with 11 bases fitting TRBD2. V lost 5 bases to trimming and J lost 6 bases; unmatched junction nucleotides: 6. The length of the CDR3 is 15 residues. Germline lookup yields CDR1 SGHAT and CDR2 FQNNGV. CDR3: CASSPTSGAANEQFF. DNA of the CDR3: TGTGCCAGCAGCCCGACTAGCGGGGCAGCCAATGAGCAGTTCTTC.

The gene calls are TRBV29-1 and TRBJ1-2; no definite D call. The CDR3 is 13 amino acids. Per germline, CDR1 SQVTM and CDR2 ANQGSEA. Trimming removed 4 bases at V and 9 bases at J, with 18 bases between. CDR3: CSVGIPTQRSYTF. The CDR3 DNA follows: TGCAGCGTTGGGATCCCGACTCAACGGAGCTACACCTTC. The full variable domain, rest sourced from reference TRBV29-1 and TRBJ1-2, is SAVISQKPSRDICQRGTSLTIQCQVDSQVTMMFWYRQQPGQSLTLIATANQGSEATYESGFVIDKFPISRPNLTFSTLTVSNMSPEDSSIYLCSVGIPTQRSYTFGSGTRLTVV.

This clonotype was counted a few times. This chain links TRBV5-1 with TRBJ2-1, with 10 bases that match TRBD2. The germline V gene has CDR1 SGHRS and CDR2 YFSETQ. V shed 3 bases, J shed 7 bases, and the junction held 7 bases outside the gene matches. The CDR3 is 15 residues long. This chain's CDR3 is CASSWQREGSNEQFF. The CDR3 DNA reads as TGCGCCAGCAGCTGGCAGCGGGAGGGGTCAAATGAGCAGTTCTTC.

The V and J genes are TRBV7-9 and TRBJ1-5; a weak D match, TRBD1 (6 bases). Germline CDR1 SEHNR, CDR2 FQNEAQ (reference sequence). Between the trimmed V and J ends, which lost 3 bases and 3 bases, there was a span of 9 bases. This CDR3 is built from 14 residues. The chain's CDR3 is CASSLDSVNQPQHF. The CDR3 DNA reads TGTGCCAGCAGCTTGGACAGCGTCAATCAGCCCCAGCATTTT.

This clonotype showed up just once. The chain employs TRBV20-1 and TRBJ2-3, with 10 positions matching TRBD2. Germline V gene lookup returns CDR1 DFQATT and CDR2 SNEGSKA (reference sequence). Unmatched junction bases numbered 11, after V lost 4 bases and J lost 4 bases. The CDR3 consists of 16 residues. The CDR3 DNA sequence: TGCAGTGCTACCCCCGGGGCAGGACTAGCGGCAGATACGCAGTATTTT. Translation: CSATPGAGLAADTQYF.

This clonotype has only a few counts. The chain is built from TRBV25-1 and TRBJ1-4, with D perhaps TRBD1 (5 bases). The CDR3 is 17 amino acids. V was cut by 2 bases and J by 0 bases, with 13 bases left in between. Germline V gene data show CDR1 as MGHDK and CDR2 as SYGVNS. The CDR3 loop is CASSERRARATNEKLFF. The CDR3 DNA reads TGTGCCAGCAGTGAACGCAGGGCTCGGGCAACTAATGAAAAACTGTTTTTT.

Turning to this clonotype: It may be a read error: a sequence one base away is much more abundant. The gene calls are TRBV6-6 and TRBJ2-1; D tentatively fits TRBD1 or TRBD2 (5 bases each). This CDR3 is 14 amino acids long. Germline lookup yields CDR1 MNHNY and CDR2 SVGAGI (reference sequence). Trimming removed 6 bases at V and 10 bases at J, with 19 bases between. The CDR3 protein is CASRQPGRTYEQFF. For the CDR3, the DNA is TGTGCCAGCAGACAACCGGGACGAACCTACGAGCAGTTCTTC.

This chain connects TRBV3-1 to TRBJ2-7; 7 bases are a match to TRBD2. This CDR3 contains 14 residues. Germline values: CDR1 LGHDT, CDR2 YNNKEL (reference sequence). V gave up 4 bases and J gave up 4 bases; unmatched junction bases: 7. CDR3 region: CASSPRGVRYEQYF. The CDR3 DNA follows: TGTGCCAGCAGCCCACGGGGGGTCAGGTACGAGCAGTACTTC.

This chain uses TRBV20-1 with TRBJ1-1; TRBD1 matches at 9 bases. Germline loops: CDR1 DFQATT, CDR2 SNEGSKA (reference sequence). J lost 6 bases, V lost 5 bases, and 7 bases had no gene match. This CDR3 is 13 amino acids long. CDR3 protein: CSAPGTGRSEAFF. CDR3 bases: TGCAGTGCTCCCGGGACAGGGCGCTCTGAAGCTTTCTTT.

This clonotype was counted at least ten times. This chain joins TRBV12-3 or TRBV12-4 and TRBJ2-5, with 14 bases identical to TRBD2. V dropped 0 bases and J dropped 5; count of bases not matched to a gene: 2. This CDR3 has 16 amino acids. The CDR3 nucleotides are TGTGCCAGCAGTTTAGCAGGACTAGCGGGGGGTGAGACCCAGTACTTC. Protein product: CASSLAGLAGGETQYF.

Note on this clonotype: A much bigger clone sits one base away, suggesting this may be a read error. The genes are TRBV2 and TRBJ2-7, with TRBD2 matching over 13 bases. V was pared by 7 bases and J by 7 bases, with 13 bases of the junction left unmatched. This CDR3 spans 16 amino acids. Germline CDR1 SNHLY, CDR2 FYNNEI. The CDR3 loop reads CASTKTSGRLYNEQYF. Here the CDR3 DNA reads TGTGCCAGCACCAAGACTAGCGGGAGGTTATACAATGAGCAGTACTTC.

The chain links TRBV7-2 to TRBJ1-2, with TRBD1 matching over 9 bases. CDR1 is SGHTA, CDR2 FQGNSA, per germline. The junction had 10 bases not matched to a gene; V was cut back by 2 bases and J by 3 bases. This CDR3 comprises 17 residues. CDR3 nucleotides: TGTGCCAGCAGCTTAATTGCTGGGACAGGGACATACTATGGCTACACCTTC. This sequence encodes CASSLIAGTGTYYGYTF. Filled out from reference TRBV7-2 and TRBJ1-2, the complete variable domain reads GAGVSQSPSNKVTEKGKDVELRCDPISGHTALYWYRQSLGQGLEFLIYFQGNSAPDKSGLPSDRFSAERTGGSVSTLTIQRTQQEDSAVYLCASSLIAGTGTYYGYTFGSGTRLTVV.

The chain combines TRBV11-2 with TRBJ2-7; 7 bases fit TRBD1. CDR3 length: 14 amino acids. Germline V gene lookup returns CDR1 SGHAT and CDR2 FQNNGV. After removal of 4 bases from V and 3 bases from J, the junction contained 6 bases not matched to a gene. The CDR3 here is CASSSGQYLYEQYF. The DNA for the CDR3 is TGTGCCAGCAGCTCGGGACAGTACCTCTACGAGCAGTACTTC.

The rearrangement joins TRBV18 to TRBJ2-1; the D gene is possibly TRBD2 (6 bases). The ends were cut back, 3 bases at V and 7 bases at J, with 16 bases in the middle. The germline V gene has CDR1 KGHSH and CDR2 LQKENI. CDR3 length equals 15 residues. This chain's CDR3 is CASSPRGTPGNEQFF. The CDR3, as DNA: TGTGCCAGCTCACCTCGAGGGACTCCCGGGAATGAGCAGTTCTTC.

This clonotype was observed a handful of times. V is TRBV28 and J is TRBJ2-7; 12 nucleotides agree with TRBD2. CDR1 and CDR2 (germline): MDHEN, SYDVKM. This CDR3 contains 16 residues. The V segment lost 4 bases and the J segment 3 bases; nucleotides outside the gene matches: 7. CDR3 in DNA: TGTGCCAGCAGTTCCCCCAGGACTAGCGGGGACTACGAGCAGTACTTC. Protein product: CASSSPRTSGDYEQYF.

The V call is TRBV28, the J call TRBJ2-1, with TRBD1 matching 8 bases. TRBJ2-7 matches the DNA end more closely, so the J call is doubtful. The germline V gene has CDR1 MDHEN and CDR2 SYDVKM. The CDR3 loop spans 15 amino acids. DNA for the CDR3: TGTGCCAGCATGATCGACAGGGGTCGGTACAATGAGCAGTACTTC. As protein: CASMIDRGRYNEQYF.

The V and J genes are TRBV20-1 and TRBJ2-1; 8 bases agree with TRBD1. Unmatched junction bases numbered 12, after V lost 4 bases and J lost 10 bases. In germline, CDR1 is DFQATT, CDR2 SNEGSKA (reference sequence). The CDR3 loop spans 14 amino acids. The CDR3 coding sequence is TGCAGTGCTACGACAGGGGCCTTGTTTGGCGAGCAGTTCTTC. Protein: CSATTGALFGEQFF.

This chain connects TRBV28 to TRBJ1-6; D uncertain. V lost 3 bases and J lost 8, with 8 bases in between. This CDR3 is 13 amino acids long. CDR1 is MDHEN and CDR2 is SYDVKM in the germline V gene. The DNA for the CDR3 is TGTGCCAGCAGTTTTAGTTTGGATTCACCCCTCCACTTT. It codes for CASSFSLDSPLHF.

There are a few counts of this clonotype. The V and J genes are TRBV2 and TRBJ2-3; D is perhaps TRBD1 (5 bases). Trimming shortened V by 3 bases and J by 2 bases, and 15 bases separated the two germline ends. Per germline, CDR1 SNHLY and CDR2 FYNNEI. This CDR3 region has 16 residues. The CDR3 loop is CASSELWGRSTDTQYF. The DNA for the CDR3 is TGTGCCAGCAGTGAGCTTTGGGGCAGGTCCACAGATACGCAGTATTTT. Full variable domain (missing parts from reference TRBV2 and TRBJ2-3): EPEVTQTPSHQVTQMGQEVILRCVPISNHLYFYWYRQILGQKVEFLVSFYNNEISEKSEIFDDQFSVERPDGSNFTLKIRSTKLEDSAMYFCASSELWGRSTDTQYFGPGTRLTVL.

This clonotype was counted at least ten times. The V call is TRBV10-3, the J call TRBJ2-3, with 12 bases that match TRBD2. There are 15 residues in the CDR3. Germline-derived CDR1 and CDR2 are ENHRY and SYGVKD. Trimming took 2 bases from V and 3 from J; bases not matched to a gene: 0. The CDR3, as DNA: TGTGCCATCAGTGAGGGACTAGCGGGAACAGATACGCAGTATTTT. As protein: CAISEGLAGTDTQYF.

This chain uses TRBV20-1 with TRBJ2-7; D is possibly TRBD2 (5 bases). CDR1 is DFQATT and CDR2 is SNEGSKA in the germline V gene (reference sequence). The V end was cut by 2 bases, the J end by 3 bases, with 17 bases between. The length of the CDR3 is 15 residues. The CDR3, as DNA: TGCAGTGCTAGATCTCTCGGCGGGCCCAACTACGAGCAGTACTTC. It is translated as CSARSLGGPNYEQYF.

The chain joins TRBV10-3 to TRBJ2-7; 7 bases agree with TRBD1. There are 15 residues in the CDR3. Germline loops: CDR1 ENHRY, CDR2 SYGVKD. Trimming took 4 bases from V and 4 from J; bases not matched to a gene: 10. The CDR3 protein is CAISGGTENLYEQYF. CDR3 bases: TGTGCCATCAGTGGGGGGACAGAAAATCTTTACGAGCAGTACTTC.

This clonotype was seen only a few times. The genes are TRBV27 and TRBJ2-1; TRBD2 aligns across 7 bases. V gave up 0 bases and J gave up 2 bases; unmatched junction bases: 4. Per the germline V gene, CDR1 is MNHEY and CDR2 is SMNVEV (reference sequence). The CDR3 covers 16 residues. The chain's CDR3 is CASSLSAGDPYNEQFF. In DNA form, the CDR3 reads TGTGCCAGCAGTTTATCTGCGGGAGATCCCTACAATGAGCAGTTCTTC.